This T cell receptor beta chain stems from a study of T cells after yellow fever vaccination. Whole-study results and caveats: The secondary response peaked faster, at day 5 versus 15, but was weaker. CD4 and CD8 compartments shared a small share of clonotypes, likely from convergent recombination. Most primary-vaccination clones reappeared after the booster (around 95% CD4, approximately 88% CD8).

Trimming at V came to 6 bases and at J to 4 bases, leaving 6 bases not matched to a gene. This CDR3 spans 13 amino acids. Germline V gene sequence: CDR1 SQVTM, CDR2 ANQGSEA. TCRdb recomputed calls from the 5' RACE reads with MiXCR, one row per CDR3 protein. The data hold under 200,000 distinct CDR3 sequences, with around 7% observed a single time. In the case of this clonotype: The antigen is unknown. A much larger clonotype is one base distant, so this may be a read error.

This chain connects TRBV29-1 to TRBJ1-5, with 7 positions matching TRBD1. The sequencing here drew on CD4+ T cells sorted from PBMCs, taken 5 days after the first yellow fever vaccination. The source of this sequence is a man younger than 35 who received the YFV17D yellow fever vaccine. The CDR3 region has the DNA TGCAGCGTCTCTGGGACAGCTAATCAGCCCCAGCATTTT. Translation gives CSVSGTANQPQHF.